This record covers a single T cell receptor (beta chain). No antigen is known for it. This entry is derived from a study of CD4 T cells in relation to SARS-CoV-2 and coronaviruses. On the study more broadly: Convalescent patients had median age roughly 37 years, range roughly 20 to 72.

Method: immunoSEQ multiplex PCR; TCRdb's copy keeps in-frame clones and lacks some. The data hold about 38,000 clones, with 88% observed a single time. The germline gives CDR1 SGHDN, CDR2 FVKESK. The CDR3 is 15 residues long. J lost 8 bases, V lost 4 bases, and 11 bases had no gene match. The study, taken as a whole, reports: Monoreactive clones expanded significantly more to SARS-CoV-2 than crossreactive clones did.

The origin of this receptor is an adult with COVID-19. The source material was memory CD4+ T cells from PBMCs. The chain carries TRBV14 and TRBJ2-1, with 7 bases that match TRBD2. CDR3 protein: CASSPRAGELHEQFF. As DNA, the CDR3 is TGTGCCAGCAGCCCCCGGGCGGGGGAGCTCCATGAGCAGTTCTTC.